These T cell receptor beta chains were read from a single sample in a study of somatic mutations in cytotoxic T cells in rheumatoid arthritis. The assay was immunoSEQ multiplex PCR, and TCRdb's table has in-frame clones only and misses some. Of under 2,500 clones detected, about 85% appear once; the ten largest clones hold roughly 38%. The specimen was CD8+ T cells sorted from blood. All receptors come from a man in his sixties with rheumatoid arthritis. CDR3s include the opening cysteine and the closing phenylalanine or tryptophan. The D gene is left open where the match is weak. Some rows have no size entry. The others give once, few or many, or a class for an expanded clone.

-	-	TRBV7-9	TRBJ1-5	CASSFSNSNQPQHF	TGTGCCAGCAGCTTCAGTAATAGCAATCAGCCCCAGCATTTT
-	few	TRBV27	TRBJ2-2	CASSLSTVLTLANTGELFF	TGTGCCAGCAGTTTATCAACAGTTCTAACACTCGCGAACACCGGGGAGCTGTTTTTT
-	-	TRBV30	TRBJ2-5	CAWSVEKETQYF	TGTGCCTGGAGTGTAGAGAAAGAGACCCAGTACTTC
-	-	TRBV11-2	TRBJ2-2	CASTSTGELFF	TGTGCCAGCACCTCCACCGGGGAGCTGTTTTTT
TRBD1	-	TRBV5-8	TRBJ2-7	CASSPGTGWDYEQYF	TGTGCCAGCAGCCCCGGGACAGGGTGGGACTACGAGCAGTACTTC
TRBD1	-	TRBV19	TRBJ2-7	CASSIAGGYEQYF	TGTGCCAGTAGTATCGCAGGGGGCTACGAGCAGTACTTC
-	-	TRBV5-5	TRBJ1-2	CASSLEQAWQGYTF	TGTGCCAGCAGCTTGGAGCAGGCCTGGCAGGGCTACACCTTC
-	-	TRBV9	TRBJ2-5	CASSPPEGQETQYF	TGTGCCAGCAGCCCCCCCGAGGGCCAAGAGACCCAGTACTTC
TRBD1	-	TRBV2	TRBJ1-2	CASSEITGGAYGYTF	TGTGCCAGCAGTGAGATTACAGGGGGCGCCTATGGCTACACCTTC
TRBD2	-	TRBV6-1	TRBJ2-1	CASSETSGGAYNEQFF	TGTGCCAGCAGTGAAACTAGCGGGGGGGCCTACAATGAGCAGTTCTTC
-	-	TRBV19	TRBJ1-1	CASKTDNTEAFF	TGTGCCAGTAAGACAGACAACACTGAAGCTTTCTTT
TRBD2	-	TRBV7-6	TRBJ2-1	CASSFSSGGAVEQFF	TGTGCCAGCAGCTTCTCTAGCGGGGGGGCGGTTGAGCAGTTCTTC
-	-	TRBV2	TRBJ1-4	CATTGSANEKLFF	TGTGCCACTACAGGGTCGGCTAATGAAAAACTGTTTTTT
-	-	TRBV5-3	TRBJ2-1	CARSLQATGRDEQFF	TGTGCCAGAAGCTTGCAAGCGACAGGTAGGGATGAGCAGTTCTTC
-	-	TRBV27	TRBJ1-3	CASSLNGASGNTIYF	TGTGCCAGCAGTTTGAATGGGGCCTCTGGAAACACCATATATTTT
TRBD2	-	TRBV9	TRBJ2-2	CASTPSGGGNGELFF	TGTGCCAGCACCCCTAGCGGGGGGGGGAACGGGGAGCTGTTTTTT
-	-	TRBV27	TRBJ2-2	CASSSRGNTGELFF	TGTGCCAGCAGTTCTCGGGGGAACACCGGGGAGCTGTTTTTT
TRBD2	-	TRBV7-9	TRBJ2-1	CASSFLTSGVDEQFF	TGTGCCAGCAGCTTCCTAACTAGCGGTGTAGATGAGCAGTTCTTC
-	-	TRBV28	TRBJ1-5	CAESSYSNQPQHF	TGTGCCGAGTCAAGTTATAGCAATCAGCCCCAGCATTTT
-	-	TRBV28	TRBJ2-5	CASIPGDSQQETQYF	TGTGCCAGCATCCCCGGGGACTCTCAGCAAGAGACCCAGTACTTC
TRBD2	few	TRBV19	TRBJ2-5	CASSIVSSGGKIQETQYF	TGTGCCAGTAGTATAGTTTCTAGCGGGGGTAAAATCCAAGAGACCCAGTACTTC
-	few	TRBV4-1	TRBJ1-2	CASSQDEGDNYGYTF	TGCGCCAGCAGCCAAGACGAGGGGGACAACTATGGCTACACCTTC
TRBD2	-	TRBV4-3	TRBJ2-3	CASSQALAGGGRTDTQYF	TGCGCCAGCAGCCAAGCCCTAGCGGGGGGGGGACGCACAGATACGCAGTATTTT
TRBD1	-	TRBV4-1	TRBJ1-5	CASSQGDSNQPQHF	TGCGCCAGCAGCCAAGGGGACAGTAATCAGCCCCAGCATTTT
-	-	TRBV4-3	TRBJ1-6	CASSQTTGSSYNSPLHF	TGCGCCAGCAGCCAAACCACAGGGAGCTCCTATAATTCCCCCCTCCACTTT
TRBD1	-	TRBV7-9	TRBJ2-5	CASSPRQGRETQYF	TGTGCCAGCAGCCCTCGACAGGGGCGAGAGACCCAGTACTTC
TRBD1	-	TRBV27	TRBJ1-6	CASSFPGGADSPLHF	TGTGCCAGCAGTTTCCCAGGGGGCGCCGATTCACCCCTCCACTTT
-	-	TRBV7-9	TRBJ2-2	CASSLGSWTANTGELFF	TGTGCCAGCAGCTTGGGTTCGTGGACAGCGAACACCGGGGAGCTGTTTTTT
-	-	TRBV7-2	TRBJ2-3	CASSATGLTSTDTQYF	TGTGCCAGCAGCGCCACAGGTTTAACTAGCACAGATACGCAGTATTTT
TRBD2	-	TRBV6-4	TRBJ2-1	CASSDSAGGRNEQFF	TGTGCCAGCAGTGACTCTGCGGGGGGGCGAAATGAGCAGTTCTTC